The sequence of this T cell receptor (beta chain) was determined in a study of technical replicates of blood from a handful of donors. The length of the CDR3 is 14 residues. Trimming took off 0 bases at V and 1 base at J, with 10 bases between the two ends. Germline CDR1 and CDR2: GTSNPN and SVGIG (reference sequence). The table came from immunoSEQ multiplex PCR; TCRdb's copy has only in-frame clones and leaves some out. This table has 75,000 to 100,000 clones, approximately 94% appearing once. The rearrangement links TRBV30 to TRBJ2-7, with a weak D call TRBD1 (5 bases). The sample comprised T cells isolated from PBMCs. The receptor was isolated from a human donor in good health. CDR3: CAWSVLPGSYEQYF. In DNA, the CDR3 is TGTGCCTGGAGTGTACTACCAGGGTCCTACGAGCAGTACTTC.